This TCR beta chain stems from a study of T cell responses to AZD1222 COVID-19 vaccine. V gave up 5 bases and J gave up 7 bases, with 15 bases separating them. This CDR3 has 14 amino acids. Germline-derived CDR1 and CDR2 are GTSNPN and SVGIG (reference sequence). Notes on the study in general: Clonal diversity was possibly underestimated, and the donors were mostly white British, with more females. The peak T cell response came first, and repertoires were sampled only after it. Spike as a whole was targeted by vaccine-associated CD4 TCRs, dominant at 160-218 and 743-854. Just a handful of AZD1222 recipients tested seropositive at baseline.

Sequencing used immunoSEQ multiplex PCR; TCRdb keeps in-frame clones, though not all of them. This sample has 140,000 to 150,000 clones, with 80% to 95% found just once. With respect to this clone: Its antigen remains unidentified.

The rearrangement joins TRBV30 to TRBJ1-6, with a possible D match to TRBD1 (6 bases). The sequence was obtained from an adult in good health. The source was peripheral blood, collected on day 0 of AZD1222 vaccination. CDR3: CAWGYGQGNSPLHF. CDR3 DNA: TGTGCCTGGGGCTACGGCCAGGGGAATTCACCCCTCCACTTT.